The clone carrying this TCR beta chain was detected only once. Its antigen is still unknown. Target depth was 1 in 200,000 to 1 in 1 million T cells, about 10x per clonotype. The method was immunoSEQ multiplex PCR; TCRdb's version includes in-frame clones alone and lacks a portion of them. The sample has about 130,000 clones; roughly 83% are singletons. This entry is derived from a study of cytotoxic CD8 clonotypes in ibrutinib-treated CLL. Study-level information: Within the patient group, roughly 11 were relapsed/refractory and approximately 15 treatment-naive, and about 18 were IGHV unmutated.

Germline-derived CDR1 and CDR2 are MNHEY and SMNVEV (reference sequence). Trimming stripped 5 bases from V and 8 bases from J, with 22 bases between. The CDR3 sequence is 16 residues long. Points from the study as a whole: Sustained-remission and progressing patients diverged in sampling times.

The TCR comes from a human donor with chronic lymphocytic leukemia. The J gene is TRBJ2-1, the V gene TRBV27; D may be TRBD2 (5 bases). The sample here was PBMCs, taken after 12 months of ibrutinib treatment. CDR3 coding DNA: TGTGCCAGCAGTCGCCCTCGGCCCGGGGTGAGGGATGAGCAGTTCTTC. It yields the protein CASSRPRPGVRDEQFF.